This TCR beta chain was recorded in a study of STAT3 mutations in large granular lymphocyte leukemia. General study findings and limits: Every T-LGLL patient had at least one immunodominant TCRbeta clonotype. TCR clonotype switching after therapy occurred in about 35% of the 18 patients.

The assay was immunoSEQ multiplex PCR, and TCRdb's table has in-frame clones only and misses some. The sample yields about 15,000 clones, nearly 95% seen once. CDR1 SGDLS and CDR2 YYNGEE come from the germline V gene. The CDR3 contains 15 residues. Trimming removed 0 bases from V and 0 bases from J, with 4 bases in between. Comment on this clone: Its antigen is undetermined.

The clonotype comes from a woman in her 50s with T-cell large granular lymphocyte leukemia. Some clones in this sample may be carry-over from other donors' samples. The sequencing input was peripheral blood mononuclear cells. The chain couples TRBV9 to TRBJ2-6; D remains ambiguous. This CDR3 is CASSVEVSGANVLTF. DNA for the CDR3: TGTGCCAGCAGCGTAGAAGTCTCTGGGGCCAACGTCCTGACTTTC.